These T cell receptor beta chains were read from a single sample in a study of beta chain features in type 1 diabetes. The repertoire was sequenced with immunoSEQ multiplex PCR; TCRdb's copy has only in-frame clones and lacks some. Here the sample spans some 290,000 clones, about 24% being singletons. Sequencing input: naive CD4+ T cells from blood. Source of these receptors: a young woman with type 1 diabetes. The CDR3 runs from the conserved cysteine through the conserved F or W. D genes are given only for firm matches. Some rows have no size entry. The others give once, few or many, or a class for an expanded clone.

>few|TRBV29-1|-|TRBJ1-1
TGCAGCGTTGGTAGCTTAGAGAACACTGAAGCTTTCTTT
CSVGSLENTEAFF
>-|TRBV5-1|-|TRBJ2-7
TGCGCCAGCACCAGCTACGAGCAGTACTTC
CASTSYEQYF
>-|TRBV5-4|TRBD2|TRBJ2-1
TGTGCCAGCAGCCTGGGACTAGCGGGAGGGACCGAGCAGTTCTTC
CASSLGLAGGTEQFF
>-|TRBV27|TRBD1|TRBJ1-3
TGTGCCAGCAGTTCCGACAGGGGGAGAAACACCATATATTTT
CASSSDRGRNTIYF
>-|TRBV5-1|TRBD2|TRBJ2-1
TGCGCCAGCAGCCCAGGGACTAGCGAGTACAATGAGCAGTTCTTC
CASSPGTSEYNEQFF
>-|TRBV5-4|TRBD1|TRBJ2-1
TGTGCCAGCAGCCCCAGGACAGGGAAGAACCATGAGCAGTTCTTC
CASSPRTGKNHEQFF
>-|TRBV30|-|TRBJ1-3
TGTGCCTGGAGTCAGGGCCATGGAAACACCATATATTTT
CAWSQGHGNTIYF
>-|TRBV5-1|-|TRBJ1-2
TGCGCCAGCAGCTTGGAGGGGGAATGGTATGGCTACACCTTC
CASSLEGEWYGYTF
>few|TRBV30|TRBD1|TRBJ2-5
TGTGCCTGGACCCGGACAGGGGGGGTGAGCGGGGAGACCCAGTACTTC
CAWTRTGGVSGETQYF
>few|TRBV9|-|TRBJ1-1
TGTGCCAGCAGCGTAGTACAGGCAGATGAAGCTTTCTTT
CASSVVQADEAFF
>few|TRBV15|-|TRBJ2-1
TGTGCCACCAGCAGAGTAGACAACAATGAGCAGTTCTTC
CATSRVDNNEQFF
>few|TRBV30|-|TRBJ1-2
TGTGCCTGGAGTGTTGGTTCAGGCCCCGGCTACACCTTC
CAWSVGSGPGYTF
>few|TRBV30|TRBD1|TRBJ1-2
TGTGCCTGGACCAAGGGACAGGGGGCAATATCGTCTGGCTACACCTTC
CAWTKGQGAISSGYTF
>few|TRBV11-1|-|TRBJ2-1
TGTGCCAGCAGCGCGGACAGAGGCTCCTACAATGAGCAGTTCTTC
CASSADRGSYNEQFF
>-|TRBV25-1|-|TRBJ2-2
TGTGCCAGCAGTGACCGGGACACCGGGGAGCTGTTTTTT
CASSDRDTGELFF
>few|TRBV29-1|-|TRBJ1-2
TGCAGCGCCTGGTCGGGAGGTGGCTACACCTTC
CSAWSGGGYTF
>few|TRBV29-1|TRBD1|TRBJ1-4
TGCAGCGCCGCGGACAGGGCAACTAATGAAAAACTGTTTTTT
CSAADRATNEKLFF
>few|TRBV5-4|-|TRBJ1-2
TGTGCCAGCAGCTTGACCTCCGGACGGGGGTATGGCTACACCTTC
CASSLTSGRGYGYTF
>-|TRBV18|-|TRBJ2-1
TGTGCCAGCTCACCAAACGGGCAGGGCCTAAGTGAGCAGTTCTTC
CASSPNGQGLSEQFF
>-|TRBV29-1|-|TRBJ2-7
TGCAGCGTTTCATCCCGGGACGGAGGGTTCAACGAGCAGTACTTC
CSVSSRDGGFNEQYF
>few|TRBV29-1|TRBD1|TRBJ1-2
TGCAGCGTTGTCCCGACAGGGGAGGGTGGCTACACCTTC
CSVVPTGEGGYTF
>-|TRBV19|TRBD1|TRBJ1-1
TGTGCCAGTAGGGAATGGGACAGGGTGAACACTGAAGCTTTCTTT
CASREWDRVNTEAFF
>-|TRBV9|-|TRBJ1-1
TGTGCCAGCAGCGACGGACGGGAGAACACTGAAGCTTTCTTT
CASSDGRENTEAFF
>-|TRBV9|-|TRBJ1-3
TGTGCCAGCAGCGGCATAGGGGCTGGAAACACCATATATTTT
CASSGIGAGNTIYF
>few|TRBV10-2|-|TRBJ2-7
TGCGCCAGCAGTTCTGGACTGCTCCATCCCTACGAGCAGTACTTC
CASSSGLLHPYEQYF
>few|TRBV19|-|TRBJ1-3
TGTGCCAGTAGTACGCACAGCGGAAACACCATATATTTT
CASSTHSGNTIYF
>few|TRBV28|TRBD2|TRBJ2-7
TGTGCCAGCAGTTCACGAGCGGGAGGGGACGAGCAGTACTTC
CASSSRAGGDEQYF
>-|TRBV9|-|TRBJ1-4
TGTGCCAGCAGCGGAGATCTTGGGAGAGTCGACGAAAAACTGTTTTTT
CASSGDLGRVDEKLFF
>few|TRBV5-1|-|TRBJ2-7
TGCGCCAGCAGCTTGGTGACAGCCTCAACCTACGAGCAGTACTTC
CASSLVTASTYEQYF
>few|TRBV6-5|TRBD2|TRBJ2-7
TGTGCCAGCAGTTACTCGGCGGGAGGTCCCTCCTACGAGCAGTACTTC
CASSYSAGGPSYEQYF
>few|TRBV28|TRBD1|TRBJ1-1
TGTGCCAGCATCCCTGAAGGGACAGTGAACACTGAAGCTTTCTTT
CASIPEGTVNTEAFF
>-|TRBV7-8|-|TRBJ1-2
TGTGCCAGCAGCTTAGGCCCCCCTGGGGAGGGCTACACCTTC
CASSLGPPGEGYTF
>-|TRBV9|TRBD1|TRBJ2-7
TGTGCCAGCAGCGTAGTTTTGCTGGAGGACAGGTCCTACGAGCAGTACTTC
CASSVVLLEDRSYEQYF
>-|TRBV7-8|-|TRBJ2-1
TGTGCCAGCAGCTTAGGGCAGATCAGCTCCTACAATGAGCAGTTCTTC
CASSLGQISSYNEQFF
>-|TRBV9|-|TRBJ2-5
TGTGCCAGCAGCGTAGCGGCCAGGGCATCTGGGGAACAAGGGACCCAGTACTTC
CASSVAARASGEQGTQYF
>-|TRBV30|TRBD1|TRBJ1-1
TGTGCCTGGAGTGGAGGACAGGGTATGACTGAAGCTTTCTTT
CAWSGGQGMTEAFF
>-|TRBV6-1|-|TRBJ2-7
TGTGCCAGCAGTGAACTAGCTCTGGCCTACGAGCAGTACTTC
CASSELALAYEQYF
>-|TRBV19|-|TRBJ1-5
TGTGCCAGTAGTATGAGAAAGGAGTGGTATAGCAATCAGCCCCAGCATTTT
CASSMRKEWYSNQPQHF
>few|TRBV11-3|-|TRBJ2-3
TGTGCCAGCAGCTTGGCGTGGGGAGAGACAGATACGCAGTATTTT
CASSLAWGETDTQYF
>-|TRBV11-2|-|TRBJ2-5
TGTGCCAGCAGCTTAGGGCTCAGGGTGGAGACCCAGTACTTC
CASSLGLRVETQYF
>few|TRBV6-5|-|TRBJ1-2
TGTGCCAGCAGTTACTCGGGACAAGACTATGGCTACACCTTC
CASSYSGQDYGYTF